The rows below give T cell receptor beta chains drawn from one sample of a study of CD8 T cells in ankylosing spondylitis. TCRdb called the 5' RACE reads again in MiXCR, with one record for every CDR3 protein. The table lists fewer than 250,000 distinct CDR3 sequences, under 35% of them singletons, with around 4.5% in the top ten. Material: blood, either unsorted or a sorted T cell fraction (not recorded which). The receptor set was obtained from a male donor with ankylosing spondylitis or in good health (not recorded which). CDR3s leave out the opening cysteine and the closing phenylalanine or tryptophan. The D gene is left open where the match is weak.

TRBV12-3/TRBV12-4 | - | ASPTRGEETEAF
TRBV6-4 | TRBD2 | ASSDSGGRGGDTQY
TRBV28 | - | ASRELNQPQH
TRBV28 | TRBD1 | ASSSLGTDQETQY
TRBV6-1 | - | ASSPDGGHHHTGELF
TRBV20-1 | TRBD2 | CARGLAGGRPSGTQY
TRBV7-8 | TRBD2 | ASSPVRPRGGEQF
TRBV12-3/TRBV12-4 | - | ASSYPRVANTGELF
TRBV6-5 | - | ASSYVGSRSYT
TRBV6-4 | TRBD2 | ASSVSAGGTDTQY
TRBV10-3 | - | AISGKGTTGELF
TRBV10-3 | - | AISESRGAPDTGELF
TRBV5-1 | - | ASSLPGASYNEQF
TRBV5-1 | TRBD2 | ASSFLAGVTYNEQF
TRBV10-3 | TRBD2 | AIRGAGGVQETQY
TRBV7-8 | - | ASSLEPGHYEQY
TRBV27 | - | ASSLSLTYEQY
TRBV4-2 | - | ASSQAPSVWGRGNSPLH
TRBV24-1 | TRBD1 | ATSDVPGQSYNEQF
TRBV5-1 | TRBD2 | ASSLAGGRTQY
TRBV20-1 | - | SARWQGELF
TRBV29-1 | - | SVLGRMNTEAF
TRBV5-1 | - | ASRLEGSPEPF
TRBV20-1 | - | SARESRGLETQY
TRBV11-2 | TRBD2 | ASTRVRAGYEGKEQF
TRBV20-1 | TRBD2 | SARAPGLAGGQQF
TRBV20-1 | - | SASLGRQETQY
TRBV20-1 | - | SARDGRLTVVAAQF
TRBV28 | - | ASRSTGPYEQY
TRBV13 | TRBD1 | ASSLTGGSGRETQY
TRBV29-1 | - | SVDSALDQETQY
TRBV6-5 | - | ASSTGAGELF
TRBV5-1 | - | ASSLDLVRRTDTQY
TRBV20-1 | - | SAVTDAEQF
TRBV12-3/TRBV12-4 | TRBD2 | ASSPRGSGGITDTQY
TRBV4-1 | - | ASSQVIQPLRY
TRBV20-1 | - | SGGETEAF
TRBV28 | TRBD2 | ASSFPQLAGGPGTDTQY
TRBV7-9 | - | ASSFIGKGRQPQH
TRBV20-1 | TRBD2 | SASGQRGAVQETQY
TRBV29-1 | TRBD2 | SVKNPEGRGGTDTQY
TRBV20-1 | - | CARDVLVAQGSYEQY
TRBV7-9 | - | ASSYRTTGHNEQF
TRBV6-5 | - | ASSYSYGSTDTQY
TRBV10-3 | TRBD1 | ATMNDRVDYEQY
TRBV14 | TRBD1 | ASSQVGQGLNYGYT
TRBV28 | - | ASSLLQANYGYT
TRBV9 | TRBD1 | ASSPDTGVNSPLH
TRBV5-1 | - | ASSLGPGGSNEQF
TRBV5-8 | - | ASSQDIISYEQY
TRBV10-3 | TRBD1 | AISESDRGNGYT
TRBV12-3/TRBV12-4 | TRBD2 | ASSSGTSGGPSNEQF
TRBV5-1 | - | ASSGGSAGDHNEQF
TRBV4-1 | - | ASSQDRGTGELF
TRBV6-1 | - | ASIRGSNYGYT
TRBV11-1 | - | ASSLITTTGSRGAEAF
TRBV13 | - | ASSLEGESTDTQY
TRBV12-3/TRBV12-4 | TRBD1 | ASRHRGTSYEQY
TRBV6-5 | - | ASSYSMAGGVYEQY